The rows below give T cell receptor beta chains drawn from one sample of a study of blood T cell repertoires in COVID-19. The data were produced by immunoSEQ multiplex PCR, yet TCRdb's version contains in-frame clones alone and is incomplete. The sample contains 300,000 to 400,000 clones, 87% of which appear only once. Material for sequencing was peripheral blood. Source of these receptors: a man aged 25-45 years with COVID-19, enrolled during active disease. Both conserved end residues are part of each CDR3. A D gene is named only where the DNA matches it firmly. Not every row has a clone size; where given, it reads once, few, many or a size class.

>TRBV15|NA|TRBD1|TRBJ2-2
TGTGCCACCAGCAGAGATAGCCCCGGGACAGGGGACACCGGGGAGCTGTTTTTT
CATSRDSPGTGDTGELFF
>TRBV10-2|NA|TRBD1|TRBJ1-6
TGCGCCAGCAGTTCCGGGACAGGGAATTCCGGGAATTCACCCCTCCACTTT
CASSSGTGNSGNSPLHF
>TRBV19|NA|TRBD1|TRBJ2-1
TGTGCCAGTAGTACAGGGGGCGGGCGATATGGCAATGAGCAGTTCTTC
CASSTGGGRYGNEQFF
>TRBV6-2/TRBV6-3|NA|TRBD1|TRBJ1-5
TGTGCCAGCAGTGGGACAGGGGGCAATCAGCCCCAGCATTTT
CASSGTGGNQPQHF
>TRBV11-3|NA|NA|TRBJ2-2
TGTGCCAGCAGCCCGGAGGGGACCCTCCCCGGGGAGCTGTTTTTT
CASSPEGTLPGELFF
>TRBV30|NA|NA|TRBJ2-7
TGTGCCTGGAGTGTCAACTACGAGCAGTACTTC
CAWSVNYEQYF
>TRBV30|NA|TRBD1|TRBJ1-2
TGTGCCTGGAGTGTAGACAGGGAGTATGGCTACACCTTC
CAWSVDREYGYTF
>TRBV7-3|NA|TRBD1|TRBJ1-2
TGTGCCAGCAAACTGGGACAGGGTGAAAACTATGGCTACACCTTC
CASKLGQGENYGYTF
>TRBV9|NA|TRBD2|TRBJ2-3
TGTGCCAGCAGCGTCCAGGGTAGCGGGGGGCCAGCAGATACGCAGTATTTT
CASSVQGSGGPADTQYF
>TRBV6-5|NA|TRBD1|TRBJ1-1
TGTGCCAGCAGTTACTCGTATAACAGGGGGCCCGTGGTAGCTTTCTTT
CASSYSYNRGPVVAFF
>TRBV5-1|NA|TRBD1|TRBJ2-3
TGCGCCAGCAGCTTGGGCGTGACGGCAGGGGGAACAGATACGCAGTATTTT
CASSLGVTAGGTDTQYF
>TRBV18|NA|TRBD1|TRBJ2-2
TGTGCCAGCTCACCCGGGACAGGGGGCACCGGGGAGCTGTTTTTT
CASSPGTGGTGELFF
>TRBV10-3|NA|TRBD2|TRBJ2-1
TGTGCCATCAGTGAGTCATTATACCCTGGACTAGCGAGGGGAGCAGAATATGAGCAGTTCTTC
CAISESLYPGLARGAEYEQFF
>TRBV5-8|NA|NA|TRBJ2-1
TGTGCCAGCAGCTTCTACAGCTCCTACAATGAGCAGTTCTTC
CASSFYSSYNEQFF
>TRBV11-2|NA|NA|TRBJ1-1
TGTGCCAGCAGCCTAAGGGGTAACACTGAAGCTTTCTTT
CASSLRGNTEAFF
>TRBV3-1/TRBV3-2|NA|TRBD1|TRBJ1-4
TGTGCCAGCAGCTCTAGACAGGGGGGTGAAAAACTGTTTTTT
CASSSRQGGEKLFF
>TRBV15|NA|NA|TRBJ2-1
TGTGCCACCAGCCTTTCGAGGAGGCTTATAGGGTTCTTC
CATSLSRRLIGFF
>TRBV4-2|few|NA|TRBJ1-5
TGTGCCAGCAGCCAAGATCCAGGGATAGGTCAGCCCCAGCATTTT
CASSQDPGIGQPQHF
>TRBV24-1|NA|TRBD1|TRBJ2-3
TGTGCCACCAGTGACCCGGGACAGGGGGCGAAAGATACGCAGTATTTT
CATSDPGQGAKDTQYF
>TRBV19|NA|NA|TRBJ2-5
TGTGCCAGTAGTATCACCGACAGAGAAGAGACCCAGTACTTC
CASSITDREETQYF
>TRBV6-5|few|NA|TRBJ1-2
TGTGCCAGCAGGCCCGTAGGAGGGTCGAACTATGGCTACACCTTC
CASRPVGGSNYGYTF
>TRBV28|NA|TRBD1|TRBJ1-2
TGTGCCAGCAGTTTATTGGGACAGGGGGACTATGGCTACACCTTC
CASSLLGQGDYGYTF
>TRBV2|once|TRBD1|TRBJ1-2
TGTGCCAGCAGGACGACAGGGATGAAGGGCTACACCTTC
CASRTTGMKGYTF
>TRBV6-5|NA|NA|TRBJ1-5
TGTGCCAGCAGAGACAGTATGGATCAGCCCCAGCATTTT
CASRDSMDQPQHF
>TRBV18|NA|TRBD1|TRBJ1-5
TGTGCCAGCTCACCAGGACAGGTTAGCAATCAGCCCCAGCATTTT
CASSPGQVSNQPQHF
>TRBV7-6|NA|TRBD2|TRBJ2-5
TGTGCCAGCAGCAGGGGTCTGGGCGGGAGGTTCCAAGAGACCCAGTACTTC
CASSRGLGGRFQETQYF
>TRBV7-2|once|NA|TRBJ1-2
TGTGCCAGCAAACAGGATTTCTATGGCTACACCTTC
CASKQDFYGYTF
>TRBV3-1/TRBV3-2|NA|NA|TRBJ2-2
TGTGCCAGCAGCCAAGTTGGGGGGACCGGGGAGCTGTTTTTT
CASSQVGGTGELFF
>TRBV5-1|NA|NA|TRBJ1-2
TGCGCCAGCAGCTCGATAGCGGGGGCGCAGGGAAGCTACACCTTC
CASSSIAGAQGSYTF
>TRBV5-1|NA|TRBD1|TRBJ2-3
TGCGCCAGCGGGGGACAGTCCACTGATACGCAGTATTTT
CASGGQSTDTQYF
>TRBV7-2|NA|TRBD2|TRBJ2-5
TGTGCCAGCAGCTTACAAGGGACTAGCGGGGAGGGTGAGACCCAGTACTTC
CASSLQGTSGEGETQYF
>TRBV6-5|NA|TRBD2|TRBJ2-1
TGTGCCAGCAGGGCTAGCGGGGTTGCCTACAATGAGCAGTTCTTC
CASRASGVAYNEQFF
>TRBV12-3/TRBV12-4|NA|NA|TRBJ1-1
TGTGCCAGCAGTCCCAGGTGTGAAGCTTTCTTT
CASSPRCEAFF
>TRBV28|NA|TRBD1|TRBJ1-1
TGTGCCAGCAGTCCGGGACAGGCGAACACTGAAGCTTTCTTT
CASSPGQANTEAFF
>TRBV4-3|few|TRBD1|TRBJ2-7
TGCGCCAGCAGCCAAGGTGAGACAGGGGGCTACGAGCAGTACTTC
CASSQGETGGYEQYF
>TRBV2|NA|NA|TRBJ1-6
TGTGCCAGCATCCATCAGGACAGAGATAATTCACCCCTCCACTTT
CASIHQDRDNSPLHF
>TRBV7-8|NA|TRBD1|TRBJ1-6
TGTGCCAGCAGTCCTACCGGGACAGGGAATTCACCCCTCCACTTT
CASSPTGTGNSPLHF
>TRBV11-2|NA|TRBD1|TRBJ1-2
TGTGCCAGCAGCTTAGACCCGGGACAGGGGATGAACTATGGCTACACCTTC
CASSLDPGQGMNYGYTF
>TRBV2|NA|NA|TRBJ1-5
TGTGCCAGCAGTGAAGTTCGACGGGATCAGCCCCAGCATTTT
CASSEVRRDQPQHF
>TRBV14|NA|NA|TRBJ1-3
TGTGCCAGCAGCCATTTATCTGGAAACACCATATATTTT
CASSHLSGNTIYF
>TRBV28|NA|TRBD1|TRBJ1-2
TGTGCCAGCAGCTCAACCTGGGACAGTAACTATGGCTACACCTTC
CASSSTWDSNYGYTF
>TRBV2|NA|TRBD1|TRBJ2-3
TGTGCCAGCAGTGTTGGGACAGCCACAGATACGCAGTATTTT
CASSVGTATDTQYF
>TRBV19|once|TRBD1|TRBJ2-2
TGTGGTACGAAAAGGGACAGGGGGTCCGGGGAGCTGTTTTTT
CGTKRDRGSGELFF
>TRBV5-4|NA|NA|TRBJ1-1
TGTGCCAGCAGCTTGGGTGGGGGGTCCCTCATGAACACTGAAGCTTTCTTT
CASSLGGGSLMNTEAFF
>TRBV10-3|NA|TRBD1|TRBJ2-1
TGTGCCATCAGCATCGGGACAGGGAGGGATGAGCAGTTCTTC
CAISIGTGRDEQFF
>TRBV5-6|NA|TRBD1|TRBJ2-7
TGTGCCAGCAGCCGGACAGGGGTTAACTACGAGCAGTACTTC
CASSRTGVNYEQYF
>TRBV27|NA|NA|TRBJ2-6
TGTGCCAGCAGTTTACAGGGGTTCTCTGGGGCCAACGTCCTGACTTTC
CASSLQGFSGANVLTF
>TRBV12-5|NA|TRBD1|TRBJ1-1
TGTGCTAGTGGTTTGGTACTCGGACAGGGGCCCACTGAAGCTTTCTTT
CASGLVLGQGPTEAFF
>TRBV27|once|TRBD2|TRBJ2-3
TGTGCCAGCTGGGACTACAACACAGATACGCAGTATTTT
CASWDYNTDTQYF
>TRBV6-2/TRBV6-3|NA|TRBD1|TRBJ1-1
TGTGCCAGCAGCCCCGACAGGGCCCCGGTGAACACTGAAGCTTTCTTT
CASSPDRAPVNTEAFF
>TRBV19|NA|TRBD1|TRBJ2-7
TGTGCCAGTAGTATGGGGACAGGGGCCCTCGAGCAGTACTTC
CASSMGTGALEQYF
>TRBV28|once|NA|TRBJ2-7
TGTGCCAGCGGAGTTCCGGGACAGGAGGAGCGGGATGCCTACGAGCAGTACTTC
CASGVPGQEERDAYEQYF
>TRBV5-1|NA|NA|TRBJ1-1
TGCGCCAGCACCACCTGGGGCAGCTCGAACACTGAAGCTTTCTTT
CASTTWGSSNTEAFF